This is a list of T cell receptor beta chains from one sample in a study of memory CD4+ T cells and cytomegalovirus serostatus. Sequencing was performed with immunoSEQ multiplex PCR; in TCRdb, only in-frame clones are kept and a portion is missing. Of tens of thousands of clones detected, roughly 74% appear once; the ten largest clones hold more than 1%. The sequencing sample was made of memory CD4+ T cells from blood. The receptors shown here come from an adult in good health and CMV-seropositive. CDR3s include the opening cysteine and the closing phenylalanine or tryptophan. The order of the fields is CDR3 DNA, CDR3 protein, V gene, clone size, J gene, D gene. The D gene is left open where the match is weak. Size values are once, few and many counts, or a class for expanded clones, and some rows have none.

DNA: TGTGCCAGCAGTTCCACGGGTGTGGCGACTGAGCAGTTCTTC; CDR3: CASSSTGVATEQFF; V: TRBV6-5; size: -; J: TRBJ2-1; D: -
DNA: TGTGCCAGCAGCCCAAGCACAGGGTTTGGGAACACTGAAGCTTTCTTT; CDR3: CASSPSTGFGNTEAFF; V: TRBV28; size: few; J: TRBJ1-1; D: -
DNA: TGTGCCATCAGTTTAATACAGGGAGCAGGAGCTTTCTTT; CDR3: CAISLIQGAGAFF; V: TRBV10-3; size: -; J: TRBJ1-1; D: -
DNA: TGTGCCAGCAGCACGGGACTAGCGGGTGGAGTGCAGTTCTTC; CDR3: CASSTGLAGGVQFF; V: TRBV7-9; size: -; J: TRBJ2-1; D: TRBD2
DNA: TGCGCCAGCAGCCAGGGACTTTTGGGCACAGATACGCAGTATTTT; CDR3: CASSQGLLGTDTQYF; V: TRBV4-1; size: -; J: TRBJ2-3; D: -
DNA: TGCGCCAGCAGCCCCGGGACCGGGTGGGCGTTCTACGAGCAGTACTTC; CDR3: CASSPGTGWAFYEQYF; V: TRBV5-1; size: -; J: TRBJ2-7; D: -
DNA: TGTGCCAGCAGTGACTCGGGGGGTAATTCACCCCTCCACTTT; CDR3: CASSDSGGNSPLHF; V: TRBV6-4; size: -; J: TRBJ1-6; D: -
DNA: TGTGCCAGCAGCTCCCAGGGGGGGGATTCACCCCTCCACTTT; CDR3: CASSSQGGDSPLHF; V: TRBV7-9; size: -; J: TRBJ1-6; D: TRBD1
DNA: TGTGCCAGCCTGACAGGGAGGCTTGAAAAACTGTTTTTT; CDR3: CASLTGRLEKLFF; V: TRBV28; size: -; J: TRBJ1-4; D: TRBD1
DNA: TGTGCCAGCAGTTCAGAAGACTCCTACGAGCAGTACTTC; CDR3: CASSSEDSYEQYF; V: TRBV2; size: -; J: TRBJ2-7; D: -
DNA: TGCGCCAGCAGTCGTTCAACCGGGCCCGGCGATGGCTACACCTTC; CDR3: CASSRSTGPGDGYTF; V: TRBV4-3; size: -; J: TRBJ1-2; D: -
DNA: TGTGCCAGCAGTCCCATCGACAGGGGAAAAGCTTTCTTT; CDR3: CASSPIDRGKAFF; V: TRBV6-6; size: few; J: TRBJ1-1; D: TRBD1
DNA: TGTGCCAGCAGCTTAAGAGCGGGGACTAGCGGGGGGGCCCCCTACGAGCAGTACTTC; CDR3: CASSLRAGTSGGAPYEQYF; V: TRBV7-2; size: -; J: TRBJ2-7; D: TRBD2
DNA: TGTGCCAGCTATCCGGGACAGGGAGCCGATACGCAGTATTTT; CDR3: CASYPGQGADTQYF; V: TRBV18; size: -; J: TRBJ2-3; D: TRBD1
DNA: TGTGCCAGCAGCTTTAGCGGGGGGGCGCTTGGCGGGGAGCTGTTTTTT; CDR3: CASSFSGGALGGELFF; V: TRBV7-2; size: -; J: TRBJ2-2; D: TRBD2
DNA: TGTGCCAGCAGCCAGTTCGCAGATACGCAGTATTTT; CDR3: CASSQFADTQYF; V: TRBV7-2; size: once; J: TRBJ2-3; D: -
DNA: TGTGCCAGCAGTTTCCCTAGGACTAGCGGGGGAGCGGGCTGGTCCAAAAACATTCAGTACTTC; CDR3: CASSFPRTSGGAGWSKNIQYF; V: TRBV28; size: -; J: TRBJ2-4; D: TRBD2
DNA: TGTGCCAGCAGTTTCGAGGGGTATAGCAATCAGCCCCAGCATTTT; CDR3: CASSFEGYSNQPQHF; V: TRBV6-5; size: few; J: TRBJ1-5; D: -
DNA: TGTGCCAGCAGTTTGACCTACGAGCAGTACTTC; CDR3: CASSLTYEQYF; V: TRBV6-1; size: -; J: TRBJ2-7; D: -
DNA: TGTGCCAGCAGCTTGGACAGGGACGGCTACACCTTC; CDR3: CASSLDRDGYTF; V: TRBV7-2; size: -; J: TRBJ1-2; D: TRBD1
DNA: TGTGCCATCACCGGGGGGGACAATCAGCCCCAGCATTTT; CDR3: CAITGGDNQPQHF; V: TRBV10-3; size: -; J: TRBJ1-5; D: -
DNA: TGTGCCAGCAGCCCCCGGACAGGGGGCTACGAGCAGTACTTC; CDR3: CASSPRTGGYEQYF; V: TRBV21-1; size: -; J: TRBJ2-7; D: -
DNA: TGTGCCAGCAGTTTATTGACAGGCGATAGCACTGAAGCTTTCTTT; CDR3: CASSLLTGDSTEAFF; V: TRBV11-2; size: few; J: TRBJ1-1; D: -
DNA: TGTGCCAGCTCATTCTCAGACAATTCACCCCTCCACTTT; CDR3: CASSFSDNSPLHF; V: TRBV18; size: -; J: TRBJ1-6; D: -
DNA: TGTGCCAGCAGTTTGACAGGGGCTTTCGACGAGCAGTACTTC; CDR3: CASSLTGAFDEQYF; V: TRBV7-2; size: -; J: TRBJ2-7; D: TRBD1
DNA: TGTGCCAGCAGTGAGTCTAAGGTTAACTATGGCTACACCTTC; CDR3: CASSESKVNYGYTF; V: TRBV25-1; size: -; J: TRBJ1-2; D: -
DNA: TGTGCCATCAGTGAGTCGGGATTGTATGGCTACACCTTC; CDR3: CAISESGLYGYTF; V: TRBV10-3; size: -; J: TRBJ1-2; D: -
DNA: TGTGCCAGCAGTGAAGGGCTCGGCAGGTTGCCTGAAAAACTGTTTTTT; CDR3: CASSEGLGRLPEKLFF; V: TRBV6-1; size: -; J: TRBJ1-4; D: -
DNA: TGTGCCAGCAACCTCCGGGAGGTTTGGACTTCACCCCTCCACTTT; CDR3: CASNLREVWTSPLHF; V: TRBV6-6; size: -; J: TRBJ1-6; D: -
DNA: TGCGCCAGCAGTGAATCGGGGGCACTCACAGATACGCAGTATTTT; CDR3: CASSESGALTDTQYF; V: TRBV10-1; size: -; J: TRBJ2-3; D: -
DNA: TGTGCCAGTAGTATTGATGGGGTGGACACAGATACGCAGTATTTT; CDR3: CASSIDGVDTDTQYF; V: TRBV19; size: -; J: TRBJ2-3; D: -
DNA: TGTGCCAGCAGTGAGGGGAGCTCCTACGAGCAGTACTTC; CDR3: CASSEGSSYEQYF; V: TRBV28; size: -; J: TRBJ2-7; D: -
DNA: TGTGCCAGCAGCTTCCCCCGACTAGCGGGGGGTTCCCAAGAGACCCAGTACTTC; CDR3: CASSFPRLAGGSQETQYF; V: TRBV7-2; size: -; J: TRBJ2-5; D: TRBD2
DNA: TGTGCCAGCAGCTGGGGACAGGACAATCAGCCCCAGCATTTT; CDR3: CASSWGQDNQPQHF; V: TRBV13; size: -; J: TRBJ1-5; D: TRBD1
DNA: TGCGCCAGCAGCCAAGAGAGGTCGACTGGCACAGATACGCAGTATTTT; CDR3: CASSQERSTGTDTQYF; V: TRBV4-1; size: -; J: TRBJ2-3; D: -
DNA: TGTGCCAGCACCAGGACAGGGGGCGACTACGAGCAGTACTTC; CDR3: CASTRTGGDYEQYF; V: TRBV27; size: -; J: TRBJ2-7; D: TRBD1
DNA: TGTGCCAGCAGCTTTTCCGGCGAGTCTGGAAACACCATATATTTT; CDR3: CASSFSGESGNTIYF; V: TRBV13; size: -; J: TRBJ1-3; D: -
DNA: TGCAGCGTTGATCGCGGTCAGGGGCAAGCTTTCTTT; CDR3: CSVDRGQGQAFF; V: TRBV29-1; size: -; J: TRBJ1-1; D: -
DNA: TGTGCTAGCAGCCTGGTCGGGGCCGGGGAGCTGTTTTTT; CDR3: CASSLVGAGELFF; V: TRBV7-7; size: -; J: TRBJ2-2; D: -
DNA: TGTGCCAGCAGCTTAGCGCGGGAGGGGCCCCAGCATTTT; CDR3: CASSLAREGPQHF; V: TRBV7-9; size: -; J: TRBJ1-5; D: -
DNA: TGTGCCAGTAGTCGAGGTGAGGCGGACAACTCCTACGAGCAGTACTTC; CDR3: CASSRGEADNSYEQYF; V: TRBV19; size: few; J: TRBJ2-7; D: -
DNA: TGTGCCAGCAGCTTGGGTAACCAAGAGACCCAGTACTTC; CDR3: CASSLGNQETQYF; V: TRBV11-2; size: -; J: TRBJ2-5; D: -
DNA: TGTGCCAGCAGGAAACTGACAGACACGATTGAAGCTTTCTTT; CDR3: CASRKLTDTIEAFF; V: TRBV6-6; size: -; J: TRBJ1-1; D: -
DNA: TGTGCCAGCAGCTTAAATTCCGCTGGTACCGGGGAGCTGTTTTTT; CDR3: CASSLNSAGTGELFF; V: TRBV7-3; size: -; J: TRBJ2-2; D: -
DNA: TGTGCCAGCAGCCCTCCCCCGGGGGGGCCCAATACGCAGTATTTT; CDR3: CASSPPPGGPNTQYF; V: TRBV9; size: -; J: TRBJ2-3; D: TRBD2
DNA: TGTGCCAGCAGCTTATTTCGAGAGGCGTACGAGCAGTACTTC; CDR3: CASSLFREAYEQYF; V: TRBV7-6; size: -; J: TRBJ2-7; D: -
DNA: TGTGCCAGCAGCTTAGGTCGACAGGGGTGGGATGAAAAACTGTTTTTT; CDR3: CASSLGRQGWDEKLFF; V: TRBV11-2; size: -; J: TRBJ1-4; D: TRBD1
DNA: TGTGCCAGCAGCTTAGTTGCCACATTGGGAGAGGGCTACACCTTC; CDR3: CASSLVATLGEGYTF; V: TRBV7-2; size: -; J: TRBJ1-2; D: -
DNA: TGTGCCAGCAGTGAGGGGGACATAACCTACGAGCAGTACTTC; CDR3: CASSEGDITYEQYF; V: TRBV6-1; size: -; J: TRBJ2-7; D: -
DNA: TGTGCCAGCAGCCACGAGGCCGGGACAGGGCATGAAAAACTGTTTTTT; CDR3: CASSHEAGTGHEKLFF; V: TRBV4-2; size: -; J: TRBJ1-4; D: TRBD1
DNA: TGTGCCAGCAGCTTATCACGGGGTCCCTACGAGCAGTACTTC; CDR3: CASSLSRGPYEQYF; V: TRBV7-6; size: -; J: TRBJ2-7; D: -
DNA: TGTGCCAGCAGCTCAAGTAGGGGGACAGGCTCCTACAATGAGCAGTTCTTC; CDR3: CASSSSRGTGSYNEQFF; V: TRBV7-9; size: -; J: TRBJ2-1; D: TRBD1
DNA: TGTGCCAGCTCACCCACAGCCATTAAAGAGACCCAGTACTTC; CDR3: CASSPTAIKETQYF; V: TRBV18; size: -; J: TRBJ2-5; D: -
DNA: TGTGCCAGCAGCCCGACCCGGGGGACAGGGTTTGTAACGGGCACAGATACGCAGTATTTT; CDR3: CASSPTRGTGFVTGTDTQYF; V: TRBV12-1; size: -; J: TRBJ2-3; D: -
DNA: TGTGCCAGCAGCCGCAGTAACGACGTTTCTGGAAACACCATATATTTT; CDR3: CASSRSNDVSGNTIYF; V: TRBV6-6; size: -; J: TRBJ1-3; D: -
DNA: TGTGCCAGCAGTTACGCCGGGACAATCCGGGGGAATGAGCAGTTCTTC; CDR3: CASSYAGTIRGNEQFF; V: TRBV6-6; size: once; J: TRBJ2-1; D: -
DNA: TGCGCCAGCAGCCCCGGGACAGGGGGCAATCAGCCCCAGCATTTT; CDR3: CASSPGTGGNQPQHF; V: TRBV5-1; size: -; J: TRBJ1-5; D: TRBD1